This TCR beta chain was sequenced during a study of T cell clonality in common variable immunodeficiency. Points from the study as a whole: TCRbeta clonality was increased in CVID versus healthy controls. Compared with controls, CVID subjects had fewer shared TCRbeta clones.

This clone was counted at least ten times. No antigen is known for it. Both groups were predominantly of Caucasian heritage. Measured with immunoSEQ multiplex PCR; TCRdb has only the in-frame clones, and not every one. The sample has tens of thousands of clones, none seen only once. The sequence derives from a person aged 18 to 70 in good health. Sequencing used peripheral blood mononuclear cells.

The CDR3 sequence: CASSPYAGELFF. The CDR3 bases that were read are TGCGCCAGCAGCCCCTACGCCGGGGAG. The chain is built from TRBV4-1 and TRBJ2-2; D remains unclear. The sequence runs out 3 residues before the end of the CDR3; the remainder is reconstructed from the germline J gene. The CDR3 is made up of 12 amino acids. Trimming left V 4 bases short and J 6 bases short, with 6 bases between. In germline, CDR1 is MGHRA, CDR2 YSYEKL.